This TCR beta chain is drawn from a study of blood T cell repertoires in COVID-19. Original processing notes: Amplifying reference gene primers gave estimates of nucleated cell counts. The table came from immunoSEQ multiplex PCR; TCRdb's copy has only in-frame clones and leaves some out. Clonal size and the V and J genes are those of that table, whereas D and trimming came from the DNA. This table holds 250,000 to 300,000 clones, more than 80% found once. The sequencing input was peripheral blood. This TCR was sampled from a woman aged 35 to 49 with acute or convalescent COVID-19.

The CDR3, as DNA: TGTGCCAGCAGTGAACAGGGGGCAGGGGGCACTGAAGCTTTCTTT. Translation: CASSEQGAGGTEAFF. The V and J genes are TRBV2 and TRBJ1-1; TRBD1 aligns across 8 bases. The J segment lost 4 bases and the V segment lost 2 bases, leaving 6 bases of the junction unmatched. This CDR3 region has 15 residues. The germline V gene has CDR1 SNHLY and CDR2 FYNNEI.